This passage covers 21 T cell receptor beta chains from one sample sequenced in a study of T cell responses to AZD1222 COVID-19 vaccine. The repertoire was sequenced with immunoSEQ multiplex PCR; TCRdb's copy has only in-frame clones and lacks some. Of approximately 130,000 clones in the sample, 80% to 95% were seen once. The sample here was peripheral blood, taken 28 days after the second dose of the MenACWY control vaccine. The source of these receptors is an adult who received the MenACWY meningococcal vaccine as a control.

The chain combines TRBV28 with TRBJ2-1; D gene ambiguous. CDR3 length: 17 amino acids. Trimming cost V 2 bases and J 0 bases, with 14 bases left between them. Germline CDR1 and CDR2: MDHEN and SYDVKM. The CDR3 is CASSLSKALPSYNEQFF. In nucleotides, the CDR3 is TGTGCCAGCAGTTTAAGTAAGGCCCTGCCCTCCTACAATGAGCAGTTCTTC.

The rearrangement uses TRBV14 and TRBJ1-2; D not resolved. The CDR3 spans 16 residues. Germline V gene sequence: CDR1 SGHDN, CDR2 FVKESK. V was trimmed by 0 bases and J by 2 bases, leaving 13 bases between them. The CDR3 loop reads CASSQDLGLRNYGYTF. The CDR3 bases are TGTGCCAGCAGCCAAGATTTGGGTCTCCGGAACTATGGCTACACCTTC. Full variable domain (rest looked up from reference TRBV14 and TRBJ1-2): EAGVTQFPSHSVIEKGQTVTLRCDPISGHDNLYWYRRVMGKEIKFLLHFVKESKQDESGMPNNRFLAERTGGTYSTLKVQPAELEDSGVYFCASSQDLGLRNYGYTFGSGTRLTVV.

The chain links TRBV3-1 (or the pseudogene TRBV3-2) to TRBJ1-1, with no clear D. CDR1 LGHDT and CDR2 YNNKEL come from the germline V gene (reference sequence). V gave up 0 bases and J gave up 6 bases, with 11 bases separating them. The CDR3 is 14 amino acids. CDR3 amino acids: CASSQDNGLAEAFF. CDR3 DNA: TGTGCCAGCAGCCAAGATAACGGGCTCGCTGAAGCTTTCTTT.

The chain combines TRBV18 with TRBJ2-2; no clear D gene. V gave up 8 bases and J gave up 1 base, with 8 bases separating them. CDR3 length: 13 residues. Germline-derived CDR1 and CDR2 are KGHSH and LQKENI. The CDR3 DNA is TGTGCCAGCGCGCGTGGGAACACCGGGGAGCTGTTTTTT. Residues: CASARGNTGELFF.

This chain connects TRBV24-1 to TRBJ2-2; D unresolved. The CDR3 loop spans 14 amino acids. Germline CDR1 is KGHDR and CDR2 is SFDVKD. Trimming shortened V by 9 bases and J by 6 bases, and 16 bases separated the two germline ends. CDR3 protein: CATSVTRNAGELFF. CDR3 bases: TGTGCCACCTCCGTAACCCGAAACGCCGGGGAGCTGTTTTTT.

The chain is built from TRBV7-2 and TRBJ2-5; possibly TRBD2 for D (6 bases). The V end lost 6 bases, the J end lost 2 bases, and 16 bases lay between the germline ends. This CDR3 is 15 amino acids long. The germline V gene encodes CDR1 SGHTA and CDR2 FQGNSA. CDR3 coding DNA: TGTGCCAGCAGTCTAGGGATGGGGACTCAAGAGACCCAGTACTTC. Protein product: CASSLGMGTQETQYF.

The gene calls are TRBV11-2 and TRBJ2-2; D tentatively reads TRBD1 or TRBD2 (5 bases each). V lost 3 bases, J lost 1 base, and 15 bases lay in between. In germline, CDR1 is SGHAT, CDR2 FQNNGV. This CDR3 spans 17 amino acids. The CDR3 region has the DNA TGTGCCAGCAGCTTTATTATGGGACGGAAGAACACCGGGGAGCTGTTTTTT. This gives the protein CASSFIMGRKNTGELFF. The whole variable domain, filled in from reference TRBV11-2 and TRBJ2-2, reads EAGVAQSPRYKIIEKRQSVAFWCNPISGHATLYWYQQILGQGPKLLIQFQNNGVVDDSQLPKDRFSAERLKGVDSTLKIQPAKLEDSAVYLCASSFIMGRKNTGELFFGEGSRLTVL.

The chain joins TRBV4-1 to TRBJ2-5; D is unresolved. The CDR3 extends over 13 amino acids. Trimming pared 3 bases from V and 5 bases from J, leaving 10 bases between. From germline, CDR1 is MGHRA and CDR2 YSYEKL. The CDR3 is CASSQQAVETQYF. CDR3 in DNA: TGCGCCAGCAGCCAGCAGGCCGTGGAGACCCAGTACTTC.

The chain couples TRBV3-1 (or the pseudogene TRBV3-2) to TRBJ1-6; no clear D. This CDR3 is built from 13 residues. The germline CDR1 and CDR2 sequences are LGHDT and YNNKEL (reference sequence). The V and J ends lost 0 bases and 10 bases respectively, with 7 bases between them. CDR3 residues: CASSQDLLSPLHF. The DNA of the CDR3 is TGTGCCAGCAGCCAAGATTTACTGTCACCCCTCCACTTT.

The chain carries TRBV18 and TRBJ2-2; D remains unclear. V was clipped by 5 bases and J by 6 bases, with 7 bases between them. Germline loops: CDR1 KGHSH, CDR2 LQKENI. This CDR3 is 12 amino acids long. CDR3 amino acids: CASSSPPGELFF. CDR3 nucleotide sequence: TGTGCCAGCTCAAGCCCCCCCGGGGAGCTGTTTTTT.

The J gene is TRBJ1-1, the V gene TRBV18, with D possibly being TRBD1 (5 bases). The CDR3 spans 16 residues. The germline CDR1 and CDR2 sequences are KGHSH and LQKENI. V dropped 2 bases and J dropped 2 bases, with 15 bases sitting between them. CDR3 sequence (DNA): TGTGCCAGCTCACCAGCGGAATGGGGGATAAACACTGAAGCTTTCTTT. Protein: CASSPAEWGINTEAFF.

The V and J genes are TRBV5-1 and TRBJ2-3; D is perhaps TRBD2 (6 bases). Trimming took off 3 bases at V and 1 base at J, with 21 bases between the two ends. Per germline, CDR1 SGHRS and CDR2 YFSETQ. The CDR3 is 18 amino acids. In DNA form, the CDR3 reads TGCGCCAGCAGCTCCACGTTGGCGGGGAAGAAGGGCACAGATACGCAGTATTTT. Residues: CASSSTLAGKKGTDTQYF.

The rearrangement uses TRBV24-1 and TRBJ2-5; 10 bases fit TRBD2. Trimming took 5 bases from V and 3 from J; bases not matched to a gene: 17. Germline V CDR1 and CDR2: KGHDR, SFDVKD. The CDR3 is 19 amino acids. The CDR3 is CATSGHQRGGNTAEETQYF. For the CDR3, the DNA is TGTGCCACCAGTGGCCATCAGCGGGGGGGGAATACAGCGGAAGAGACCCAGTACTTC.

This rearrangement joins TRBV5-6 to TRBJ1-6; D uncertain. Germline CDR1 and CDR2: SGHDT and YYEEEE. V dropped 9 bases and J dropped 12 bases, with 16 bases sitting between them. CDR3 size: 12 residues. CDR3 sequence reads: CATFLYHLPLHF. CDR3 bases: TGTGCCACCTTCCTCTACCATTTACCCCTCCACTTT.

A single count supports this clone. The genes are TRBV5-1 and TRBJ1-1, with a possible D match to TRBD1 (5 bases). Per the germline V gene, CDR1 is SGHRS and CDR2 is YFSETQ. Trimming cost V 0 bases and J 4 bases, with 13 bases left between them. The CDR3 length is 15 residues. The CDR3 nucleotides read TGCGCCAGCAGCTTGGAGGACGGTGGGACCACTGAAGCTTTCTTT. Amino acids: CASSLEDGGTTEAFF. Based on the CDR3 plus reference TRBV5-1 and TRBJ1-1, the full variable domain is KAGVTQTPRYLIKTRGQQVTLSCSPISGHRSVSWYQQTPGQGLQFLFEYFSETQRNKGNFPGRFSGRQFSNSRSEMNVSTLELGDSALYLCASSLEDGGTTEAFFGQGTRLTVV.

The chain has TRBV2 and TRBJ1-5; 7 nucleotides agree with TRBD1. CDR3 size: 14 residues. Per the germline V gene, CDR1 is SNHLY and CDR2 is FYNNEI. V lost 6 bases, J lost 0 bases, and 2 bases stayed unmatched. In nucleotides, the CDR3 is TGTGCCAGCAGGACAGGGCTTAGCAATCAGCCCCAGCATTTT. Encoded protein: CASRTGLSNQPQHF.

V usage is TRBV5-5 and J usage is TRBJ1-2; 7 bases are a match to TRBD1. This CDR3 contains 16 residues. CDR1 and CDR2 (germline): SGHKS, YYEKEE (reference sequence). The J segment lost 6 bases and the V segment lost 4 bases, leaving 15 bases of the junction unmatched. The CDR3 here is CASSPKAGGPLDGYTF. In nucleotides, the CDR3 is TGTGCCAGCAGCCCGAAAGCAGGGGGTCCTTTGGATGGCTACACCTTC.

This clone has just a few counts. The V gene is TRBV28, the J gene TRBJ1-2; tentative D call: TRBD1 (5 bases). V was trimmed by 5 bases and J by 0 bases, leaving 22 bases between them. Looked up from germline, CDR1 is MDHEN and CDR2 is SYDVKM. The CDR3 is 18 residues long. CDR3 DNA: TGTGCCAGCAGTCCCCCGGTCAGGGAGGAACCTTCTAACTATGGCTACACCTTC. The encoded protein is CASSPPVREEPSNYGYTF.

The chain recombines TRBV28 with TRBJ2-3; 8 nucleotides line up with TRBD1. J gave up 7 bases and V 5 bases, and 8 bases lay outside the gene matches. CDR1 is MDHEN and CDR2 is SYDVKM in the germline V gene. This CDR3 spans 14 amino acids. This chain's CDR3 is CASSRAGGKYTQYF. Written as DNA, the CDR3 is TGTGCCAGCAGTCGGGCAGGGGGCAAGTATACGCAGTATTTT.

The V and J genes are TRBV6-2 or TRBV6-3 and TRBJ2-1, with 9 bases matching TRBD1. The CDR3 sequence is 16 residues long. With V trimmed by 6 bases and J by 0 bases, 6 bases remained unmatched. The germline CDR1 and CDR2 sequences are MNHEY and SVGEGT. The CDR3 here is CASSSDRGTSYNEQFF. In DNA, the CDR3 is TGTGCCAGCAGCTCCGACAGGGGGACCTCCTACAATGAGCAGTTCTTC.

The rearrangement links TRBV19 to TRBJ2-7, with 10 bases identical to TRBD2. CDR3 length: 15 amino acids. Germline lookup yields CDR1 LNHDA and CDR2 SQIVND (reference sequence). V lost 1 base and J lost 7; bases outside the gene matches: 7. The CDR3 here is CASSIGTSGSPEQYF. CDR3 bases: TGTGCCAGTAGTATAGGGACTAGCGGAAGCCCTGAGCAGTACTTC. Full variable domain (rest looked up from reference TRBV19 and TRBJ2-7): DGGITQSPKYLFRKEGQNVTLSCEQNLNHDAMYWYRQDPGQGLRLIYYSQIVNDFQKGDIAEGYSVSREKKESFPLTVTSAQKNPTAFYLCASSIGTSGSPEQYFGPGTRLTVT.